The rows below give T cell receptor beta chains drawn from one sample of a study of CD8+CD57+ T cells in acquired aplastic anemia. MiXCR, applied by TCRdb to the reads, yields one record per CDR3 protein. Here the sample spans 200,000 to 300,000 distinct CDR3 sequences, 45% to 50% being singletons. The material sequenced was sorted CD4+, CD8+, or CD8+CD57+ T cells (not recorded which) from PBMCs. Receptors originate from a human donor with aplastic anemia. CDR3s include the opening cysteine and the closing phenylalanine or tryptophan. D genes are given only for firm matches. Size tells how often a clone was seen (once, few, many) or the class of an expanded clone, and some rows leave it out.

TRBD1,-,TRBJ2-3,TRBV10-3,CAISDPGQGATDTQYF,TGTGCCATCAGTGACCCGGGACAGGGGGCCACAGATACGCAGTATTTT
-,-,TRBJ1-1,TRBV30,CAWSVHEGVNTEAFF,TGTGCCTGGAGTGTACATGAGGGGGTGAACACTGAAGCTTTCTTT
-,-,TRBJ1-4,TRBV10-3,CAISESGNEKLFF,TGTGCCATCAGTGAGTCGGGTAATGAAAAACTGTTTTTT
-,-,TRBJ2-7,TRBV10-2,CASSEPGSHEQYF,TGCGCCAGCAGTGAACCAGGATCGCACGAGCAGTACTTC
TRBD2,-,TRBJ2-3,TRBV7-2,CASSTRGGPRTDTQYF,TGTGCCAGCAGCACTCGCGGGGGGCCTCGCACAGATACGCAGTATTTT
TRBD1,-,TRBJ1-2,TRBV7-2,CASSLVGTGEYGYTF,TGTGCCAGCAGCTTAGTAGGCACAGGGGAGTATGGCTACACCTTC
TRBD1,-,TRBJ1-6,TRBV19,CASSMGQDNSPLHF,TGTGCCAGTAGTATGGGACAGGATAATTCACCCCTCCACTTT
TRBD2,many,TRBJ2-1,TRBV19,CASSIAGGGYNEQFF,TGTGCCAGTAGTATAGCGGGAGGAGGGTACAATGAGCAGTTCTTC
-,-,TRBJ1-1,TRBV6-5,CASRAAGPSEAFF,TGTGCCAGCAGGGCCGCCGGGCCCTCTGAAGCTTTCTTT
-,many,TRBJ2-7,TRBV14,CASSQVYPDTTYEQYF,TGTGCCAGCAGCCAAGTTTACCCAGACACAACCTACGAGCAGTACTTC
-,-,TRBJ1-6,TRBV7-2,CASSLVDPPLHF,TGTGCCAGCAGCTTAGTAGACCCGCCCCTCCACTTT
-,many,TRBJ1-1,TRBV7-9,CASIRPFRDTEAFF,TGTGCCAGCATCAGGCCGTTTAGGGACACTGAAGCTTTCTTT
TRBD1,many,TRBJ2-1,TRBV7-9,CASSSGTGQYNEQFF,TGTGCCAGCAGCTCCGGGACAGGGCAATACAATGAGCAGTTCTTC
TRBD1,few,TRBJ1-1,TRBV5-6,CASSLVQGVMNTEAFF,TGCGCCAGCAGCTTGGTCCAGGGGGTAATGAACACTGAAGCTTTCTTT
-,-,TRBJ2-5,TRBV7-2,CASSPAIETQYF,TGTGCCAGCAGCCCAGCGATAGAGACCCAGTACTTC
TRBD2,-,TRBJ2-1,TRBV2,CASSYKDSGASYNEQFF,TGTGCCAGCAGTTACAAAGATAGCGGGGCCTCCTACAATGAGCAGTTCTTC
-,few,TRBJ1-1,TRBV6-5,CASSYSGGGVTEAFF,TGTGCCAGCAGTTACTCGGGGGGAGGGGTTACTGAAGCTTTCTTT
TRBD1,-,TRBJ1-1,TRBV6-2/TRBV6-3,CASSYSIWDRVTEAFF,TGTGCCAGCAGTTACTCGATTTGGGACAGGGTAACTGAAGCTTTCTTT
-,-,TRBJ2-7,TRBV29-1,CSVGGTGAYEQYF,TGCAGCGTAGGAGGCACGGGAGCCTACGAGCAGTACTTC
TRBD2,-,TRBJ2-2,TRBV10-3,CAIPISGTMNTGELFF,TGTGCCATTCCCATCTCCGGGACTATGAACACCGGGGAGCTGTTTTTT
-,many,TRBJ2-7,TRBV7-9,CASSLEYNSYEQYF,TGTGCCAGCAGCTTAGAGTATAACAGCTACGAGCAGTACTTC
-,few,TRBJ1-3,TRBV7-6,CASSQEGGTGNTIYF,TGTGCCAGCAGCCAAGAGGGGGGAACTGGAAACACCATATATTTT
-,few,TRBJ1-4,TRBV3-1,CASSLPDGANEKLFF,TGTGCCAGCAGCCTGCCCGACGGGGCTAATGAAAAACTGTTTTTT
-,-,TRBJ2-7,TRBV7-8,CATSDNYEQYF,TGTGCCACCAGTGACAACTACGAGCAGTACTTC
-,once,TRBJ1-6,TRBV2,CASVEERDGGSPLHF,TGTGCCAGCGTGGAAGAGAGGGACGGTGGTTCACCCCTCCACTTT
-,many,TRBJ1-6,TRBV4-1,CASSQVFEGSSPLHF,TGCGCCAGCAGCCAAGTTTTTGAGGGAAGTTCACCCCTCCACTTT
-,-,TRBJ1-6,TRBV19,CASSIGQTIDSPLHF,TGTGCCAGTAGTATCGGACAGACCATCGATTCACCCCTCCACTTT
-,many,TRBJ2-7,TRBV3-1,CASSPTGASFYEQYF,TGTGCCAGCAGCCCGACCGGGGCAAGTTTCTACGAGCAGTACTTC
-,-,TRBJ2-7,TRBV6-5,CASSSVLYEQYF,TGTGCCAGCAGTTCCGTACTCTACGAGCAGTACTTC
-,-,TRBJ2-7,TRBV9,CASSQVDRRGYEQYF,TGTGCCAGCAGCCAGGTTGATCGGAGGGGTTACGAGCAGTACTTC
TRBD1,many,TRBJ1-6,TRBV20-1,CSALDRDSYSPLHF,TGCAGTGCTCTTGACAGGGATAGTTATTCACCCCTCCACTTT
-,-,TRBJ1-6,TRBV7-3,CASSLTRDGDSPLHF,TGTGCCAGCAGCTTAACAAGGGACGGAGATTCACCCCTCCACTTT
-,many,TRBJ2-2,TRBV11-3,CASSLGGRSSGELFF,TGTGCCAGCAGCTTAGGTGGGAGATCGTCCGGGGAGCTGTTTTTT
-,-,TRBJ1-3,TRBV7-6,CASSLAGGSSGNTIYF,TGTGCCAGCAGCTTAGCGGGGGGGAGCTCTGGAAACACCATATATTTT
-,once,TRBJ1-1,TRBV20-1,CSAQGRGLTEPFF,TGCAGTGCTCAGGGACGGGGGCTCACTGAACCTTTCTTT
TRBD1,-,TRBJ1-2,TRBV10-3,CAMGTGRNLGYGYTF,TGTGCCATGGGGACAGGTCGCAATCTAGGCTATGGCTACACCTTC
TRBD1,-,TRBJ1-5,TRBV7-9,CASSVPGGEPQHF,TGTGCCAGCAGCGTCCCAGGGGGAGAGCCCCAGCATTTT
TRBD1,few,TRBJ1-5,TRBV5-6,CASSSWADRGGNQPQHF,TGTGCCAGCAGCTCCTGGGCGGACAGGGGAGGGAATCAGCCCCAGCATTTT
TRBD1,many,TRBJ1-3,TRBV7-8,CASSPRTGLVRSGNTIYF,TGTGCCAGCAGCCCCAGGACAGGGCTGGTACGCTCTGGAAACACCATATATTTT
-,many,TRBJ1-2,TRBV25-1,CASSASAVDYGYTF,TGTGCCAGCAGTGCGAGTGCAGTTGACTATGGCTACACCTTC
-,few,TRBJ1-2,TRBV24-1,CATSASGRTGYTF,TGTGCCACCAGTGCTAGCGGCAGGACTGGCTACACCTTC
TRBD2,-,TRBJ2-7,TRBV7-9,CAGSFSAAEREGRVQYF,TGTGCCGGCAGTTTCAGCGCCGCCGAGCGGGAGGGCCGAGTGCAGTACTTC